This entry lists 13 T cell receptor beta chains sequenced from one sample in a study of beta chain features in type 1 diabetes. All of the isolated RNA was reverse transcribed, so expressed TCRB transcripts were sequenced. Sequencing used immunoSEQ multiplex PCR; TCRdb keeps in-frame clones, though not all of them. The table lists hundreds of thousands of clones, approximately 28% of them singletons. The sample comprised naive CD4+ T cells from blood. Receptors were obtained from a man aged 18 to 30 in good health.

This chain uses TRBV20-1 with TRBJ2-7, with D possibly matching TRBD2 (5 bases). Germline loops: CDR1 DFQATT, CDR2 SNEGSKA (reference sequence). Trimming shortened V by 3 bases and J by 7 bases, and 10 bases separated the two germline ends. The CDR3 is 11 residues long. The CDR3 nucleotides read TGCAGTGCTAGGGTAGCGAGGGAGCAGTACTTC. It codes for CSARVAREQYF.

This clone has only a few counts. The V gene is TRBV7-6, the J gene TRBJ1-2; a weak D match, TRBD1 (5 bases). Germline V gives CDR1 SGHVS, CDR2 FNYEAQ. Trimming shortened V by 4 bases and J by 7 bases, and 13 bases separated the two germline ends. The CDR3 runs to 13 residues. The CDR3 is CASSSTGTSGYTF. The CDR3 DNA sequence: TGTGCCAGCAGCTCGACCGGGACTTCTGGCTACACCTTC.

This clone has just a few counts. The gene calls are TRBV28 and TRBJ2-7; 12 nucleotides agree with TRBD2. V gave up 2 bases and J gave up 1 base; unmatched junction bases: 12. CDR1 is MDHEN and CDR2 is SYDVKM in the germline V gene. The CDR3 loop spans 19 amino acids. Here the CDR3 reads CASSLTGLAGGPRSYEQYF. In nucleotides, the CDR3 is TGTGCCAGCAGTTTAACAGGTCTAGCGGGAGGGCCTCGATCCTACGAGCAGTACTTC. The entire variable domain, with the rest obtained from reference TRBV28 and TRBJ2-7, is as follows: DVKVTQSSRYLVKRTGEKVFLECVQDMDHENMFWYRQDPGLGLRLIYFSYDVKMKEKGDIPEGYSVSREKKERFSLILESASTNQTSMYLCASSLTGLAGGPRSYEQYFGPGTRLTVT.

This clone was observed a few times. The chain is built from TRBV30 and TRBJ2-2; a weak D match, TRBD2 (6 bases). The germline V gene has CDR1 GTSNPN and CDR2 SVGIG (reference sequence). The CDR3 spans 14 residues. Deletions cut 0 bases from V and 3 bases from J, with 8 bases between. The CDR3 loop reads CAWSVRGYTGELFF. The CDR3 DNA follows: TGTGCCTGGAGTGTACGGGGGTACACCGGGGAGCTGTTTTTT.

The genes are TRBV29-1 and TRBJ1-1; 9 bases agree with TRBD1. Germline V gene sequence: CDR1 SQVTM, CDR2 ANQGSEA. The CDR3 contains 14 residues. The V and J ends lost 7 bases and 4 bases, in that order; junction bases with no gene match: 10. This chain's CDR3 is CSAKGQGQVTEAFF. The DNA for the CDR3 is TGCAGCGCCAAAGGACAGGGGCAGGTCACTGAAGCTTTCTTT.

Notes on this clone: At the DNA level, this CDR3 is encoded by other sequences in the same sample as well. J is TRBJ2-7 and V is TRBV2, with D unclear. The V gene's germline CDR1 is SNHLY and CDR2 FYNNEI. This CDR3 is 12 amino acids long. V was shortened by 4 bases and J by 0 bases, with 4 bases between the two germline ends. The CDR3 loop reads CASSVDSYEQYF. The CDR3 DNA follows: TGTGCCAGCAGTGTGGACTCCTACGAGCAGTACTTC.

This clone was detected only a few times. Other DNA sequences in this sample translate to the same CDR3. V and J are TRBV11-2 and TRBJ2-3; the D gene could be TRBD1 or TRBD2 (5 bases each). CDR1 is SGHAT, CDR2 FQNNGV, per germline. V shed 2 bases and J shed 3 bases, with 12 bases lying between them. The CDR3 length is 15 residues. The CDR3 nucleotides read TGTGCCAGCAGCTTAAGAGGGGTCGGGACAGATACGCAGTATTTT. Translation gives CASSLRGVGTDTQYF. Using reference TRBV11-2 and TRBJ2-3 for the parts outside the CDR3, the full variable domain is EAGVAQSPRYKIIEKRQSVAFWCNPISGHATLYWYQQILGQGPKLLIQFQNNGVVDDSQLPKDRFSAERLKGVDSTLKIQPAKLEDSAVYLCASSLRGVGTDTQYFGPGTRLTVL.

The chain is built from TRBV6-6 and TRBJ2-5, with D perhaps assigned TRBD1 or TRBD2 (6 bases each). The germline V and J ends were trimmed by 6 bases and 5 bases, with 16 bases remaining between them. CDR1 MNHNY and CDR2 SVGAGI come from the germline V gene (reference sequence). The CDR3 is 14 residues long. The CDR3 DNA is TGTGCCAGCAGCTTTACGGGGGCTCGGGAGACCCAGTACTTC. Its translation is CASSFTGARETQYF.

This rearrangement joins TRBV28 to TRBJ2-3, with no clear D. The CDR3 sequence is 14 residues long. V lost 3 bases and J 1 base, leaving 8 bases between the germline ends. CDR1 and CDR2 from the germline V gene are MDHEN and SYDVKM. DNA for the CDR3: TGTGCCAGCAGTTTTTCGGCGGGCACAGATACGCAGTATTTT. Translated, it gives CASSFSAGTDTQYF.

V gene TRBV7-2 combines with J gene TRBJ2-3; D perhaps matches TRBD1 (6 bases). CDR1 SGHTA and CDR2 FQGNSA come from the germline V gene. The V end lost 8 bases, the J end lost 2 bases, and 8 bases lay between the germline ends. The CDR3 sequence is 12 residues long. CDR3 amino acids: CASGQNTDTQYF. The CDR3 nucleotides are TGTGCCAGCGGACAGAACACAGATACGCAGTATTTT. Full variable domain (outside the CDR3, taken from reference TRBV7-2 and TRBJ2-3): GAGVSQSPSNKVTEKGKDVELRCDPISGHTALYWYRQSLGQGLEFLIYFQGNSAPDKSGLPSDRFSAERTGGSVSTLTIQRTQQEDSAVYLCASGQNTDTQYFGPGTRLTVL.

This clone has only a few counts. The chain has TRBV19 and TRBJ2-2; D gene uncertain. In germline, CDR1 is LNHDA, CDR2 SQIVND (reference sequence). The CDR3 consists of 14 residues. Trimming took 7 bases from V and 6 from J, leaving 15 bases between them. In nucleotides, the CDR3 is TGTGCCAGTACTATGACCGGTACCGCCGGGGAGCTGTTTTTT. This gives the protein CASTMTGTAGELFF.

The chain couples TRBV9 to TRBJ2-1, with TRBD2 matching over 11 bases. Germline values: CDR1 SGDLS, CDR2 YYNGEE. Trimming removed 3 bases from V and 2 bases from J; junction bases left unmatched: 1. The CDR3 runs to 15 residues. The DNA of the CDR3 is TGTGCCAGCAGCGAACTAGCGGGAGCCTACAATGAGCAGTTCTTC. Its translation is CASSELAGAYNEQFF.

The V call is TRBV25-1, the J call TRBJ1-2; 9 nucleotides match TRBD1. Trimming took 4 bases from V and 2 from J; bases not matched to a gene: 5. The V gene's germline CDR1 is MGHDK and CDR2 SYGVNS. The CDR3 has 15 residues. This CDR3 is CASSGGTGKNYGYTF. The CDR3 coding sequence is TGTGCCAGCAGTGGGGGGACAGGGAAAAACTATGGCTACACCTTC.